This T cell receptor (beta chain) was identified during a study of Graves' ophthalmopathy and Graves' hyperthyroidism. There are 14 residues in the CDR3. V shed 0 bases and J shed 8 bases, with 10 bases lying between them. Per germline, CDR1 LGHNA and CDR2 YNFKEQ. RNA transcripts were the source from which TCR beta CDR3 regions were amplified. HTBI primers primed a first-round RT-PCR, and a second-round multiplex PCR followed. TCRdb fed the multiplex PCR reads into MiXCR, producing one record per CDR3 protein. The sample carries roughly 610,000 distinct CDR3 sequences, roughly 20% recorded once. Sequencing used peripheral blood. This chain links TRBV4-2 with TRBJ2-2, with D possibly matching TRBD1 (5 bases). The receptor's source is a woman aged 18-29 years with stable Graves' hyperthyroidism. Some clones in this sample may be carry-over from other donors' samples. In DNA form, the CDR3 reads TGTGCCAGCAGCCAAGATCGCAGGGCTGGGGAGCTGTTTTTT. It codes for CASSQDRRAGELFF.